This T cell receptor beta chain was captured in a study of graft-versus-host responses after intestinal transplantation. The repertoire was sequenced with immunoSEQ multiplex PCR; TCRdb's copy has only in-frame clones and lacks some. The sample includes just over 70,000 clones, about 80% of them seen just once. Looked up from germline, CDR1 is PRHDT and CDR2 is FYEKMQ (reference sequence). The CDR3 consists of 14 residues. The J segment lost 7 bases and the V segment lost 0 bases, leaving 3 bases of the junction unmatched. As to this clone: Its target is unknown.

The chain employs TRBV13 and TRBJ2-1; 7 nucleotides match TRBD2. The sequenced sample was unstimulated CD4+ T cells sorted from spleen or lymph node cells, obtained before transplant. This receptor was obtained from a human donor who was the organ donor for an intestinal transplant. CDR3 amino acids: CASSLGPAGNEQFF. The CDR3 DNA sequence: TGTGCCAGCAGCTTAGGCCCAGCGGGGAATGAGCAGTTCTTC.